The table lists the clone carrying this TCR beta chain with many counts. Its antigen is not known. This entry is derived from a study of T cell repertoires in cytomegalovirus infection. At the level of the study: CMV epitopes that were recently identified and HLA-C-restricted were used alongside well-studied HLA-B-restricted ones. It can be stated that public TCR beta signatures indicated CMV infection as well as a matching HLA type. Whole-study results and caveats: CMV carriers having the relevant HLA were flagged by cumulative public TCR beta family frequency. Ex vivo, HLA-C-restricted CMV-specific TCR beta clonotypes prevailed over the rest of the response.

Trimming left V 1 base short and J 3 bases short, with 18 bases between. Germline CDR1 SGHVS, CDR2 FQNEAQ. The CDR3 spans 18 residues. TCRdb redid the calling of the reads with MiXCR, one entry per CDR3 protein. The data hold about 830,000 distinct CDR3 sequences, with approximately 29% observed a single time. This TCR was recovered from a human donor in good health (CMV status not recorded). Some clones in this sample may be carry-over from other donors' samples. Sample: cultured CD8+ T cells from PBMCs, taken from culture after CMV antigen stimulation. The chain joins TRBV7-8 to TRBJ2-2; a possible D gene is TRBD2 (5 bases). CDR3 region: CASSLGEGAHVYTGELFF. The CDR3 DNA is TGTGCCAGCAGCTTAGGAGAGGGAGCCCATGTCTACACCGGGGAGCTGTTTTTT.